This T cell receptor (beta chain) stems from a study of CD8+ T cells in alopecia areata. Background on the study: Patients in the treated group were given tofacitinib by mouth, 5 to 10 mg twice a day. Tofacitinib was given for 6 to 18 months, then stopped for 6 months.

Study-level results: In scalp samples, resident alphabeta T cells of normal skin are also sequenced. Mice gave a clearer picture of TCR sharing than patients did, possibly for HLA-related reasons.

On this clone itself: Its antigen is not identified.

Trimming removed 0 bases from V and 2 bases from J, with 12 bases in between. CDR3 size: 15 residues. Looked up from germline, CDR1 is SGHRS and CDR2 is YFSETQ. cDNA serving as the sequencing template came from extracted, reverse transcribed RNA. The repertoire was sequenced with immunoSEQ multiplex PCR; TCRdb's copy has only in-frame clones and lacks some. The sample shows 150,000 to 200,000 clones, about 63% of them seen only once. Sequencing used CD4+ T cells sorted from blood, obtained at week 0. The chain is built from TRBV5-1 and TRBJ2-7, with D tentatively TRBD1 (5 bases). The receptor's source is a human donor with alopecia areata. The CDR3 nucleotides read TGCGCCAGCAGCTTGGTCCCTGGGGCCACCTACGAGCAGTACTTC. Its translation is CASSLVPGATYEQYF.